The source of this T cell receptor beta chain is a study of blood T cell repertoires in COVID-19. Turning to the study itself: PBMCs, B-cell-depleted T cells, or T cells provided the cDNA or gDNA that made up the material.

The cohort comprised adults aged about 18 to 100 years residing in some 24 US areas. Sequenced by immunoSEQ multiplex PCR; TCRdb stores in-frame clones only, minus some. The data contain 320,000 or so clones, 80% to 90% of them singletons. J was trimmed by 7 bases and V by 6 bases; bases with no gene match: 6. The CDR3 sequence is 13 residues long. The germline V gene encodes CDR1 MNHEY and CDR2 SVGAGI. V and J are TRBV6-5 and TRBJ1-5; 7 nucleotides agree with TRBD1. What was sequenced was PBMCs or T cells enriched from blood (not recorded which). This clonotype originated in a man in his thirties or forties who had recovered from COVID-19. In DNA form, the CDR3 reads TGTGCCAGCAGCGCCGACAGGGAACAGCCCCAGCATTTT. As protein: CASSADREQPQHF.